These T cell receptor beta chains were read from a single sample in a study of T cell responses to AZD1222 COVID-19 vaccine. Some clones are missing from TCRdb's copy, which holds only in-frame ones; the method was immunoSEQ multiplex PCR. The sample contains around 120,000 clones, about 93% of which appear only once. The starting material was peripheral blood, obtained 28 days after the second AZD1222 dose. Receptors originate from an adult who received the AZD1222 COVID-19 vaccine. CDR3s include the opening cysteine and the closing phenylalanine or tryptophan. Each record gives: D gene, J gene, clone size, CDR3 length, V gene, CDR3 protein, CDR3 DNA. D genes are given only for firm matches. The size entry is marked missing in some rows and otherwise reads once, few, many or a size class.

>-|TRBJ1-3|-|11|TRBV27
CASMAGNTIYF
TGTGCCAGCATGGCTGGAAACACCATATATTTT
>-|TRBJ1-1|-|16|TRBV7-9
CATFRGDGGGNTEAFF
TGTGCCACCTTTCGCGGTGATGGCGGGGGGAACACTGAAGCTTTCTTT
>TRBD1|TRBJ1-2|-|15|TRBV5-4
CASSFPGQGLYGYTF
TGTGCCAGCAGCTTCCCGGGACAGGGCCTCTATGGCTACACCTTC
>-|TRBJ2-6|once|16|TRBV11-2
CASSLFVVLGANVLTF
TGTGCCAGCAGCTTATTCGTGGTTCTGGGGGCCAACGTCCTGACTTTC
>TRBD1|TRBJ1-3|once|15|TRBV27
CASSPRTGSGNTIYF
TGTGCCAGCAGTCCCCGGACAGGGTCTGGAAACACCATATATTTT
>TRBD1|TRBJ1-2|-|15|TRBV7-9
CASSLGSRGLGGYTF
TGTGCCAGCAGCCTTGGGAGCAGGGGGCTAGGTGGCTACACCTTC
>-|TRBJ1-1|-|13|TRBV7-6
CASSRGRNTEAFF
TGTGCCAGCAGCCGGGGACGGAACACTGAAGCTTTCTTT
>-|TRBJ1-4|-|11|TRBV7-6
CASSLGRDVFF
TGTGCCAGCAGCTTAGGGCGGGACGTTTTTTTT
>-|TRBJ1-2|-|14|TRBV10-2
CASTPVGGSHGYTF
TGCGCCAGCACGCCAGTGGGGGGAAGCCATGGCTACACCTTC
>-|TRBJ2-5|-|14|TRBV3-1/TRBV3-2
CASSQFISQETQYF
TGTGCCAGCAGCCAATTTATCAGTCAAGAGACCCAGTACTTC
>TRBD2|TRBJ2-3|-|18|TRBV19
CASSATSGRGGSADTQYF
TGTGCCAGTAGTGCCACTAGCGGGAGAGGAGGGAGCGCAGATACGCAGTATTTT
>TRBD1|TRBJ2-1|-|16|TRBV7-9
CASSLGAGTAINEQFF
TGTGCCAGCAGCTTAGGTGCCGGGACAGCTATCAATGAGCAGTTCTTC
>TRBD2|TRBJ2-3|-|17|TRBV7-3
CASSETIAGQTTDTQYF
TGTGCCAGCAGCGAAACTATAGCGGGACAAACCACAGATACGCAGTATTTT
>-|TRBJ1-1|-|18|TRBV3-1/TRBV3-2
CASSQDAAPNSMNTEAFF
TGTGCCAGCAGCCAAGATGCAGCACCCAACTCCATGAACACTGAAGCTTTCTTT
>-|TRBJ1-1|-|13|TRBV5-1
CATRNTGTTEAFF
TGCGCCACCCGGAATACAGGGACCACTGAAGCTTTCTTT
>-|TRBJ1-4|once|15|TRBV6-2/TRBV6-3
CASSYKRAPAEKLFF
TGTGCCAGCAGTTACAAGCGGGCGCCAGCCGAAAAACTGTTTTTT
>-|TRBJ2-6|-|14|TRBV2
CASKSDSGANVLTF
TGTGCCAGCAAATCGGACTCTGGGGCCAACGTCCTGACTTTC
>TRBD2|TRBJ2-3|once|17|TRBV11-3
CASSPGLAGGTTDTQYF
TGTGCCAGCAGCCCCGGACTAGCGGGAGGGACCACAGATACGCAGTATTTT
>TRBD2|TRBJ2-3|-|14|TRBV10-3
CAISGSGGTDTQYF
TGTGCCATCAGTGGTAGCGGGGGCACAGATACGCAGTATTTT
>TRBD2|TRBJ2-5|-|14|TRBV5-4
CASSQTSSAETQYF
TGTGCCAGCAGCCAGACTAGCTCCGCAGAGACCCAGTACTTC
>TRBD1|TRBJ1-6|-|14|TRBV5-1
CASSLDRGLSPLHF
TGCGCCAGCAGCTTGGATAGGGGGCTGTCACCCCTCCACTTT
>-|TRBJ2-1|-|15|TRBV5-4
CASSDAGAVANEQFF
TGTGCCAGCAGCGACGCGGGGGCGGTAGCCAATGAGCAGTTCTTC
>TRBD1|TRBJ1-1|-|14|TRBV5-1
CASSYRQGATEAFF
TGCGCCAGCAGCTACAGACAGGGGGCCACTGAAGCTTTCTTT